The present T cell receptor beta chain was sequenced within a study of CD8+ T cells in alopecia areata. Sequencing templates came from extracted RNA that was reverse transcribed into cDNA. The method was immunoSEQ multiplex PCR; TCRdb's version includes in-frame clones alone and lacks a portion of them. The table has 200,000 to 250,000 clones, 50% to 60% seen once. The study's findings and limits: A large proportion of expanded lesional clones were detected persisting in scalp and blood during tofacitinib. For patients receiving tofacitinib, scalp clonality and expanded CD8+ clones among the top 100 significantly decreased. Normal scalp showed lower clonality than lesional scalp, especially alopecia totalis/universalis. Among patients, TCR sharing was less clear than in mice, a difference possibly due in part to HLA diversity in the patient population.

Details on this clone: What it binds is unknown.

Treatment here: oral pan-JAK inhibitor, 5-10 mg twice daily. From germline, CDR1 is SGHDT and CDR2 YYEEEE. This CDR3 contains 15 residues. This chain connects TRBV5-6 to TRBJ2-5; the D gene is possibly TRBD1 (7 bases). TRBJ2-7 matches the DNA end more closely, so the J call is doubtful. The sequenced sample was CD4+ T cells sorted from blood, obtained at week 4, from a patient treated with tofacitinib. This receptor was obtained from a human donor with alopecia areata. Here the CDR3 reads CASSFGGGSAYEQYF. The CDR3 DNA sequence: TGTGCCAGCAGCTTTGGAGGGGGCTCGGCCTACGAGCAGTACTTC.